This T cell receptor beta chain appears in the sequencing data of a study of blood T cells in healthy people across ages (dated by TCRdb to between 2014 and 2017). Notes on the research overall: Template switching captured roughly one uniquely barcoded TCR beta cDNA molecule per two T cells in model experiments. To track age-related changes in TCR beta repertoire diversity, the study relied on deep sequencing normalized with unique cDNA molecular identifiers. The donors were divided into four age groups: young (average approximately 17 years), middle-aged (almost 40), aged (about 62) and long-lived (roughly 86). Two additional independent replicas of 1 million unique cDNA reads from the same blood draw were analyzed for two donors (one aged 18 to 30 and one aged 80 or older). The research as a whole found: Because profiling used bulk unsorted PBMCs, naive and antigen-experienced compartments could not be compared conclusively. Observed TCR beta diversity correlated strongly with the percentage of naive T cells measured by flow cytometry. Total diversity estimates from one million sequenced T cells were considered lower bounds and underestimates. Because the CMV infection status of the donors was unknown, age-related changes in expanded clonotypes may potentially have been confounded. Compared with the aged group, the long-lived group had more naive CD4+ T cells, fewer expanded clones and increased TCR diversity, a pattern suggesting age selection. Observed TCR beta diversity per million T cells fell roughly linearly with age, and a significant reduction was already apparent by age roughly 40.

Concerning this clonotype itself: The target of this receptor is not known. Nothing much larger sits one base from this clone, and base qualities are not available.

Library generation was performed with 5' RACE. Sequencing used an Illumina HiSeq 2500. A second about 7 to 12 cycle PCR used a sample-barcoded 5' primer and a J-beta primer mix. Each TCR beta cDNA molecule received a unique molecular identifier from a template-switch 5' adaptor carrying 12 random nucleotides. Each sample yielded at least 2.5 million CDR3-containing paired-end reads. First-strand cDNA was synthesized from all RNA with the Mint cDNA synthesis kit, primed by a TRBC-specific oligonucleotide. After uracil-DNA glycosylase treatment, a first 18-cycle PCR used universal primers M1SS and BC2_uni_R on all cDNA. The authors processed their data as follows. For normalization, 1 million high-quality reads, each with a distinct molecular identifier, were randomly selected from each sample. Instead of being binned into consensus sequences, reads that shared molecular identifiers were thrown out. MiTCR, with a Q25 quality threshold and the strictest error-elimination algorithm, was used for CDR3 identification, clonotype clustering and error correction. Lower-bound total TCR beta diversity was estimated with a nonparametric unseen species model using Euler transformation. TCRdb trimmed the raw reads at Q25, called clones with MiXCR and kept productive beta chains. Every entry covers one CDR3 protein and lists the most common genes and DNA from its rows. The V and J calls, along with clone size, are taken from TCRdb and not from the paper's own processing. The sample has 800,000 to 950,000 distinct CDR3 sequences on record, almost 30% of them singletons. The ten largest account for 10% of the sample.

Donors were approximately 42 systemically healthy Caucasian individuals from Russia aged roughly 6 to 95 years. Each donor gave approximately 10 milliliters of peripheral blood, collected into EDTA-treated Vacutainer tubes. PBMCs were isolated by Ficoll-Paque density-gradient centrifugation, with at least 6 million obtained per sample. Trizol reagent was used to extract total RNA from the PBMCs, yielding at least 6 micrograms per sample. The percentages of naive CD45RAhigh/CD27high T cells were determined by flow cytometry on a PBMC aliquot from every donor. Including the terminal cysteine and phenylalanine, the CDR3 comprises 15 residues. Only CDR3 DNA remains: 45 bases, in frame from the first base. V is reduced by 5 bases and J by 5 bases, leaving a spacing of 21 bases between them. The germline V gene (reference sequence) specifies DFQATT as CDR1 and SNEGSKA as CDR2. This same sample was also taken into another study, of T cells of mothers and their children. Taken from the second paper: Nine systemically healthy Caucasian individuals served as donors, namely three mothers together with their six children. cDNA synthesis consumed the entire amount of extracted RNA, loaded at roughly 1.5 ug RNA in each 15 ul reaction. In the second PCR, the M1S primer added sample barcodes and 2-4 random nucleotides. Over 8.5 million TCR beta CDR3 reads were obtained for each mother, and 2.5 million to 3 million reads were obtained for each child. Thymic selection similarly shapes TCR recombination output in related and unrelated pairs, with minor effect from inherited differences. Related mother-child pairs always showed normalized repertoire overlap that was slightly higher than in unrelated mother-child pairs, though the difference was never significant. No persistent microchimeric T cell clones were detected, at a sensitivity of roughly 96 clones per million clonotypes. In the study, deep NGS was used to compare the TCR beta repertoires of mothers and children, and features distinguishing related mother-child pairs from unrelated individuals were sought. Mothers averaged roughly 40 +/- 4 years of age and children averaged roughly 12 +/- 4 years. After adapters were ligated using NEBNext reagents, the libraries underwent 100+100 nt paired-end sequencing on an Illumina HiSeq 2000. To prevent cross-contamination, the mother and child libraries were prepared one month apart and sequenced in separate runs. For each donor, somewhere between roughly 500,000 and 2,100,000 distinct TCR beta clonotypes were identified. Naive TCR beta clonotypes were estimated from low-frequency clonotypes matched to each donor's FACS-determined naive share, without sorting.

Sequencing was done on a sample of blood. The chain employs TRBV20-1 and TRBJ1-1; a weak D assignment points to TRBD1 (5 bases agree). The sequence was obtained from a middle-aged woman in good health. DNA sequence: TGCAGTGCTTCCGATATTCCCGGGGGGTGGACTGAAGCTTTCTTT. Translation gives CSASDIPGGWTEAFF.